This is a list of T cell receptor beta chains from one sample in a study of Ad26.COV2.S vaccination and SARS-CoV-2 variants. Sequenced by immunoSEQ multiplex PCR; TCRdb stores in-frame clones only, minus some. Of 400,000 to 450,000 clones in the sample, approximately 90% were seen once. The sequencing here drew on peripheral blood, taken in a trial of Ad26.COV2.S vaccine versus placebo. These TCRs come from a person between 18 and 65 years old who received the Ad26.COV2.S COVID-19 vaccine or a placebo. CDR3s include the opening cysteine and the closing phenylalanine or tryptophan. The D gene is left open where the match is weak. Only some rows state a clone size, as once, few, many or a class for expanded clones.

abundance	v_gene	d_gene	j_gene	CDR3aa	CDR3nt
-	TRBV11-2	-	TRBJ2-1	CASSLVAASHEQFF	TGTGCCAGCAGCTTAGTGGCGGCTAGCCATGAGCAGTTCTTC
-	TRBV18	-	TRBJ2-3	CASSPIDREDTQYF	TGTGCCAGCTCACCAATCGACAGAGAGGATACGCAGTATTTT
-	TRBV7-6	TRBD2	TRBJ2-1	CASSLATAGGRTNEQFF	TGTGCCAGCAGCTTAGCGACGGCGGGGGGGCGTACGAATGAGCAGTTCTTC
-	TRBV12-5	-	TRBJ2-3	CATVQQLKPTDTQYF	TGTGCCACCGTACAGCAACTTAAACCCACAGATACGCAGTATTTT
-	TRBV12-3/TRBV12-4	-	TRBJ1-4	CASSLDGEKLFF	TGTGCCAGCAGTTTAGATGGGGAAAAACTGTTTTTT
-	TRBV27	-	TRBJ1-1	CASTLIGGSGTEAFF	TGTGCCAGCACCCTAATTGGTGGCAGCGGCACTGAAGCTTTCTTT
-	TRBV12-3/TRBV12-4	-	TRBJ2-7	CASSLDRSYEQYF	TGTGCCAGCAGCCTAGACAGATCCTACGAGCAGTACTTC
-	TRBV19	TRBD1	TRBJ2-2	CASSTGGGGELFF	TGTGCCAGTAGCACAGGGGGAGGCGGGGAGCTGTTTTTT
few	TRBV19	TRBD1	TRBJ1-1	CASSRLPGQGAWNTEAFF	TGTGCCAGTAGTAGACTCCCGGGACAGGGGGCCTGGAACACTGAAGCTTTCTTT
-	TRBV19	-	TRBJ1-6	CASSIDGGSPLHF	TGTGCCAGTAGTATAGATGGGGGCTCACCCCTCCACTTT
-	TRBV7-2	TRBD1	TRBJ1-2	CASSFLQGLTGEYGYTF	TGTGCCAGCAGCTTCTTACAGGGGTTGACAGGGGAATATGGCTACACCTTC
-	TRBV9	TRBD1	TRBJ2-3	CASSPQGGFTDTQYF	TGTGCCAGCAGCCCACAGGGGGGCTTCACAGATACGCAGTATTTT
few	TRBV7-6	-	TRBJ2-7	CASSLGGGAYEQYF	TGTGCCAGCAGCTTGGGTGGAGGTGCCTACGAGCAGTACTTC
-	TRBV23-1	-	TRBJ2-1	CASSRGDRSGNEQFF	TGCGCCAGCAGTCGGGGGGACAGATCGGGCAATGAGCAGTTCTTC
-	TRBV6-5	TRBD2	TRBJ2-1	CASRLADYNEQFF	TGTGCCAGCAGACTAGCGGACTACAATGAGCAGTTCTTC
-	TRBV7-2	TRBD2	TRBJ2-5	CASSLGLVAGGFQETQYF	TGTGCCAGCAGCTTAGGGTTGGTAGCGGGGGGGTTCCAAGAGACCCAGTACTTC
once	TRBV4-3	TRBD2	TRBJ2-5	CASSQDLSGHQETQYF	TGCGCCAGCAGCCAAGATCTTAGCGGGCACCAAGAGACCCAGTACTTC
-	TRBV24-1	-	TRBJ1-2	CATSESDTTNYGYTF	TGTGCCACCAGTGAATCCGACACTACTAACTATGGCTACACCTTC
-	TRBV5-1	-	TRBJ1-1	CASSLAYETEAFF	TGCGCCAGCAGCTTGGCCTACGAGACTGAAGCTTTCTTT
-	TRBV20-1	-	TRBJ1-1	CSASYTRFKNTEAFF	TGCAGTGCTAGTTATACGCGCTTTAAGAACACTGAAGCTTTCTTT
-	TRBV6-6	-	TRBJ2-3	CASSYLEATGDTQYF	TGTGCCAGCAGTTACTTGGAAGCCACCGGGGATACGCAGTATTTT